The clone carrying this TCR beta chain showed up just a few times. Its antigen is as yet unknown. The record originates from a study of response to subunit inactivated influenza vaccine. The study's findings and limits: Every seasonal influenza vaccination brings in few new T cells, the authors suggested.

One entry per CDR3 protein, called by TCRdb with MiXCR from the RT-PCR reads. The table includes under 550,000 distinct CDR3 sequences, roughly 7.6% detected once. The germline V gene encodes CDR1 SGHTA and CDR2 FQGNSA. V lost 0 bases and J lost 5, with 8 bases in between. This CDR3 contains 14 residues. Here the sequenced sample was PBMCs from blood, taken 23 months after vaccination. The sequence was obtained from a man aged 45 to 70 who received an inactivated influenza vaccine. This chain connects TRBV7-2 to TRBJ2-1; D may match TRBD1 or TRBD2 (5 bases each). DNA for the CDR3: TGTGCCAGCAGCTTAGCGGGGGTTAACAATGAGCAGTTCTTC. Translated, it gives CASSLAGVNNEQFF.